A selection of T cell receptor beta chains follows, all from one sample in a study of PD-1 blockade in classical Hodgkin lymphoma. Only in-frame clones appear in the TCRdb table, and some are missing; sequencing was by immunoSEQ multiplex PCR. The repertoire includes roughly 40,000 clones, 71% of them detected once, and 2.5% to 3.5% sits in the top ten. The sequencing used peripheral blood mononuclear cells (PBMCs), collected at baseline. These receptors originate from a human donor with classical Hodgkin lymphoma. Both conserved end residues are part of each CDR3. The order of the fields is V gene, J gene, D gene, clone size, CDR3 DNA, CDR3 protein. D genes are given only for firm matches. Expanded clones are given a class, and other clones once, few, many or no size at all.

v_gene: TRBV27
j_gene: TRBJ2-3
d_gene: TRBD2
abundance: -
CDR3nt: TGTGCCAGCAGTTTTAGGACCCCTGGGGCGGGAGAAGGAGATACGCAGTATTTT
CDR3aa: CASSFRTPGAGEGDTQYF

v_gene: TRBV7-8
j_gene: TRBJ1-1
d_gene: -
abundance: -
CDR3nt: TGTGCCAGCAGCTTAGGGGGGCTTCGACAGTATGAAGCTTTCTTT
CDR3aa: CASSLGGLRQYEAFF

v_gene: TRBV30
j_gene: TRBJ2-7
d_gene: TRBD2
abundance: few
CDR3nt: TGTGCCTGGAGTTGGGGTAGCGGGGGAGACGAGCAGTACTTC
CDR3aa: CAWSWGSGGDEQYF

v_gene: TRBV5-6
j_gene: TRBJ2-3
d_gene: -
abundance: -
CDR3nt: TGTGCCAGCAGCTTCGGATCAGATACGCAGTATTTT
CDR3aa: CASSFGSDTQYF

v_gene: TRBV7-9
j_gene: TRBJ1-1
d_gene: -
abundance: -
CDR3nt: TGTGCCAGCAGCTTAGCTGGGGGGGAAGCTTTCTTT
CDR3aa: CASSLAGGEAFF

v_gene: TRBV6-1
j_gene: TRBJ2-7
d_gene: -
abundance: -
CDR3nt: TGTGCCAGCAGTGAATTCGGGGCCTACGAGCAGTACTTC
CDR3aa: CASSEFGAYEQYF

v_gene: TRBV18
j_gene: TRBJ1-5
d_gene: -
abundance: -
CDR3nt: TGTGCCAGCTCACCCTCCGATCAGCCCCAGCATTTT
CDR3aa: CASSPSDQPQHF

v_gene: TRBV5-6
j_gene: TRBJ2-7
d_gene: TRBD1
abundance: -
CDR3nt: TGTGCCAGCAGCCCCGATGAGGGGGCAGGGGAGCAGTACTTC
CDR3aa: CASSPDEGAGEQYF

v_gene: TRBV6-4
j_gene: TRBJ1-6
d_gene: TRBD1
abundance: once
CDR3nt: TGTGCCAGCAGGTTGACAGGGGGATACGGTAATTCACCCCTCCACTTT
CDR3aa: CASRLTGGYGNSPLHF

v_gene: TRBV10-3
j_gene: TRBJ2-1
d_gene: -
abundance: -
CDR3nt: TGTGCCATCAGTGAGTCGAGAGGGACGGGCTACAATGAGCAGTTCTTC
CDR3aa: CAISESRGTGYNEQFF

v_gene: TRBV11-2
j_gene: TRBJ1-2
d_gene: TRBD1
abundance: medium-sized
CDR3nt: TGTGCCAGCAGCACAGGGGGGAGAGGCTACACCTTC
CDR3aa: CASSTGGRGYTF

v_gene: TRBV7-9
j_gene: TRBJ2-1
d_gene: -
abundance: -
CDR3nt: TGTGCCAGCAGCTTAGGGTGGGGCGGAGACTCCTACAATGAGCAGTTCTTC
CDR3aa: CASSLGWGGDSYNEQFF

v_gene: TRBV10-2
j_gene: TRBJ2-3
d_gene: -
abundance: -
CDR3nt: TGCGCCAGCACCCTGGGGGCTGATACGCAGTATTTT
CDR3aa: CASTLGADTQYF

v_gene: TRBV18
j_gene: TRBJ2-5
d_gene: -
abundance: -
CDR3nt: TGTGCCAGCTCACCTAAGAAACAGGGAGGGAGCCAAGAGACCCAGTACTTC
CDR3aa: CASSPKKQGGSQETQYF

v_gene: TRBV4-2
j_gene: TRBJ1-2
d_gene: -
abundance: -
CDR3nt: TGTGCCAGCAGCCAAGAGTCTGGGGCCGACTATGGCTACACCTTC
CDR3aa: CASSQESGADYGYTF

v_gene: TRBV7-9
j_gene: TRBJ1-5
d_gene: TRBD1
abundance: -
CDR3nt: TGTGCCAGCAGCGACGACAGGGCTGGCCAGCCCCAGCATTTT
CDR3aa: CASSDDRAGQPQHF

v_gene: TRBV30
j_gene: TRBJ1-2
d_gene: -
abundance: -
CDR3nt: TGTGCCTACTTGGACCATGGCTACACCTTC
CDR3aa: CAYLDHGYTF

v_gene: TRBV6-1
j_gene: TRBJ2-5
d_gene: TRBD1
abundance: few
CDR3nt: TGTGCCAGCAGTGGGGGACAGGGAAGAGAGACCCAGTACTTC
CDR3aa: CASSGGQGRETQYF

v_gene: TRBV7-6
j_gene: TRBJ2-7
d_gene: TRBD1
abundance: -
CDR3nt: TGTGCCAGCAGCTTAACCGTTCAGACAGGGAAAGCCTACGAGCAGTACTTC
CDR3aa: CASSLTVQTGKAYEQYF

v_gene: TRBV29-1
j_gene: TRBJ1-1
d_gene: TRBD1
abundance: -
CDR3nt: TGCAGCGGGACAGGGGTGAACGCTGAAGCTTTCTTT
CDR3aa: CSGTGVNAEAFF

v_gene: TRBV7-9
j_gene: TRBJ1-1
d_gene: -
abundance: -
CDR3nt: TGTGCCAGCAGCTTAGTGGAAGTCTTCTTT
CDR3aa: CASSLVEVFF

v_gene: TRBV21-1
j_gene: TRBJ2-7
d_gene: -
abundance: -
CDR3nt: TGTGCCAGCAGCAAAACAGCGTTGGAATGCTCCTACGAGCAGTACTTC
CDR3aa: CASSKTALECSYEQYF

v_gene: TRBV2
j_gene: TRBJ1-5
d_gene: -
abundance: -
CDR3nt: TGTGCCAGCAGCGAGAGGACAGGCAATCAGCCCCAGCATTTT
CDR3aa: CASSERTGNQPQHF

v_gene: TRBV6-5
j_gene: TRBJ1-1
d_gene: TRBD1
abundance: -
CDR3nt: TGTGCCAGCAGTTACTCGGGACAGGGAGTCGCTGAAGCTTTCTTT
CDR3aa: CASSYSGQGVAEAFF

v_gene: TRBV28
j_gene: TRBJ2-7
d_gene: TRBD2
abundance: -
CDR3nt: TGTGCCAGCAGTTTACATCTAGCGGAGCTTTCCTACGAGCAGTACTTC
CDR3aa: CASSLHLAELSYEQYF

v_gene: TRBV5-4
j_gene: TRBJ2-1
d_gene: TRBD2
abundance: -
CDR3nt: TGTGCCAGCAGCTTTGATACCGGGAGGGCCTCCAATGAGCAGTTCTTC
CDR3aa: CASSFDTGRASNEQFF